This T cell receptor beta chain was sequenced during a study of T cell responses to AZD1222 COVID-19 vaccine. Overall study results and limits: Elevations in Spike-specific TCR breadth and depth followed administration of two AZD1222 doses.

The ends were cut back, 3 bases at V and 1 base at J, with 13 bases in the middle. The CDR3 has 15 amino acids. Germline CDR1 and CDR2: ENHRY and SYGVKD. Produced via immunoSEQ multiplex PCR; TCRdb's table is partial and in-frame only. The table has more than 100,000 clones, 90% to 95% seen once; the top ten hold approximately 5.1%. In the case of this clone: No antigen is known for it.

The sequencing used peripheral blood, collected 28 days after the second AZD1222 dose. The sequence was collected from an adult who received the AZD1222 COVID-19 vaccine. The V call is TRBV10-3, the J call TRBJ2-7, with D tentatively TRBD2 (6 bases). DNA for the CDR3: TGTGCCATCAGTGACACCGGGACTTTATCCTACGAGCAGTACTTC. Its protein product is CAISDTGTLSYEQYF.